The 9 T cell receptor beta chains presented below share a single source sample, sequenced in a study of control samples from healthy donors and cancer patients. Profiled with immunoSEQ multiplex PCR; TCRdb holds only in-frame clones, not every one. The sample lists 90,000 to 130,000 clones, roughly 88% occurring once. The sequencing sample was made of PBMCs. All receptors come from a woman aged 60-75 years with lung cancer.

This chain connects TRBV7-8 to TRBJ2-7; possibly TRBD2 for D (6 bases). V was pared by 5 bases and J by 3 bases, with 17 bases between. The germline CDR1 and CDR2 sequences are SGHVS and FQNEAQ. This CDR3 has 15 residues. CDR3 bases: TGTGCCAGCAGCGTTAGTAGCGGTCCTCTCTACGAGCAGTACTTC. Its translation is CASSVSSGPLYEQYF.

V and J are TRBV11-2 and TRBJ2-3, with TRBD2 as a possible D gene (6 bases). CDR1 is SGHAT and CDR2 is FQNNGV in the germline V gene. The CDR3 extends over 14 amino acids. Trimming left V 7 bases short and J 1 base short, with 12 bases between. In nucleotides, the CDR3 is TGTGCCAGCACGGGGGAATGGGGCACAGATACGCAGTATTTT. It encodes CASTGEWGTDTQYF.

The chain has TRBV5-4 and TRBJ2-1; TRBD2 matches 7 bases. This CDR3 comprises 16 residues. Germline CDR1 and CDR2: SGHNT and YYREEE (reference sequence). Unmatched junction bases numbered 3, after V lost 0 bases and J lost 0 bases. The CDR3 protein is CASSLASGSSYNEQFF. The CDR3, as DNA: TGTGCCAGCAGCTTGGCTAGCGGCAGCTCCTACAATGAGCAGTTCTTC.

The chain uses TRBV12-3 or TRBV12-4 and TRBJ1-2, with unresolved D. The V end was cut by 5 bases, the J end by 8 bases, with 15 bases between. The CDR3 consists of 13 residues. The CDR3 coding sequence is TGTGCCAGCAGTCTGACTTACCAGAGAGGCTACACCTTC. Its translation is CASSLTYQRGYTF.

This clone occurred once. CDR3 nucleotides: TGTGCCAGCAGCCCAATAACCCCGCCAGCGGGGGGGACCTACAATGAGCAGTTCTTC. This gives the protein CASSPITPPAGGTYNEQFF. The V call is TRBV7-9, the J call TRBJ2-1; 10 nucleotides align to TRBD2. The CDR3 is 19 amino acids. Trimming at V came to 5 bases and at J to 2 bases, leaving 15 bases not matched to a gene. Looked up from germline, CDR1 is SEHNR and CDR2 is FQNEAQ (reference sequence).

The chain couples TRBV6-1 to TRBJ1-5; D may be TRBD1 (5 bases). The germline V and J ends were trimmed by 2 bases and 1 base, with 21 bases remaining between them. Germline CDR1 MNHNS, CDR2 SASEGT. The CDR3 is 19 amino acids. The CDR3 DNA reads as TGTGCCAGCAGTGAAATGCTGCCCGGGGGGTCCTTAAGCAATCAGCCCCAGCATTTT. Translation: CASSEMLPGGSLSNQPQHF.

CDR3 in DNA: TGTGCCAGCAAAGGTCGGCTTAGCACAGATACGCAGTATTTT. It is translated as CASKGRLSTDTQYF. The chain uses TRBV2 and TRBJ2-3; D is ambiguous. V lost 7 bases, J lost 0 bases, and 11 bases lay in between. CDR3 length: 14 amino acids. CDR1 and CDR2 (germline): SNHLY, FYNNEI.

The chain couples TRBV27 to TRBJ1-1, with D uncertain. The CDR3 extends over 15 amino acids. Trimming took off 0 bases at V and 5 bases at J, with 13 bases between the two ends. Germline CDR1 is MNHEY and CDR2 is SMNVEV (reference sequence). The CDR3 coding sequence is TGTGCCAGCAGTTTATCCTTCATAGAGAGAACTGAAGCTTTCTTT. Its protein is CASSLSFIERTEAFF.

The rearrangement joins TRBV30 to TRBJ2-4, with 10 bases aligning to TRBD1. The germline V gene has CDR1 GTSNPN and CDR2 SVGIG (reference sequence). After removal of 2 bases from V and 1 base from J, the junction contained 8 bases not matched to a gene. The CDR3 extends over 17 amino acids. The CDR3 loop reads CAWSITLGQGAKNIQYF. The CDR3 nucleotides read TGTGCCTGGAGTATCACGCTGGGACAGGGGGCCAAAAACATTCAGTACTTC.